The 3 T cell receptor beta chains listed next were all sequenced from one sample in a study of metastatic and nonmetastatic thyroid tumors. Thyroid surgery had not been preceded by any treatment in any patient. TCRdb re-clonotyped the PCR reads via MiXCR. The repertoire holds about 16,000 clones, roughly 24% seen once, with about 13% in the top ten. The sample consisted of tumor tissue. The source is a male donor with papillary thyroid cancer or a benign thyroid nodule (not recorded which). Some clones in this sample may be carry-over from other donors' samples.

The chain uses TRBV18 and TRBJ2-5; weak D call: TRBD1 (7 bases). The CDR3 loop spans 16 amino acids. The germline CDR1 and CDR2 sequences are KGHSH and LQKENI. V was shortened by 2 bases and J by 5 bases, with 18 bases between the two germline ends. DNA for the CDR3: TGTGCCAGCTCACCAACGCGACAGGGAGGTTCGGAGACCCAGTACTTC. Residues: CASSPTRQGGSETQYF.

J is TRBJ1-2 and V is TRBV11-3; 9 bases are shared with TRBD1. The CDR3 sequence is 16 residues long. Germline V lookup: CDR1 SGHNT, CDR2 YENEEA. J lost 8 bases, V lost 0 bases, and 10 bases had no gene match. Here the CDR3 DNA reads TGTGCCAGCAGCTTAGAGCCCGGACAGGGGACGGCGGGCTACACCTTC. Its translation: CASSLEPGQGTAGYTF.

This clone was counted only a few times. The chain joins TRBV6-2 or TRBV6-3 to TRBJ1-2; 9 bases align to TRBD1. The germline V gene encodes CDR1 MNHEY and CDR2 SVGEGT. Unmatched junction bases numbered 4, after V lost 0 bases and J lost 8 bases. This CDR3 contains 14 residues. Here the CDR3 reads CASSYSGQGMGYTF. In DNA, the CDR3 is TGTGCCAGCAGTTACTCCGGACAGGGGATGGGCTACACCTTC.